The present T cell receptor (beta chain) was sequenced within a study of blood T cell repertoires in COVID-19. Whole-study context: The origin of the acute and convalescent COVID-19 samples was the United States, Italy and Spain.

The CDR3 has 12 residues. Germline V gene data show CDR1 as SGHTA and CDR2 as FQGNSA. Trimming took 3 bases from V and 15 from J; bases not matched to a gene: 5. Living in under 30 US areas, the participants were between 18 and 89 years of age. Clinical history as reported by participants underpinned cohort assignment. The assay was immunoSEQ multiplex PCR, and TCRdb's table has in-frame clones only and misses some. The sample holds hundreds of thousands of clones, 88% seen once. The source is a woman in her sixties or seventies in a cohort exposed to, infected with or recovered from COVID-19 (not recorded which). The sample taken for sequencing was PBMCs or T cells enriched from blood (not recorded which). J is TRBJ1-6 and V is TRBV7-2, with TRBD1 matching over 7 bases. CDR3 amino acids: CASSFRDRDLHF. The CDR3 coding sequence is TGTGCCAGCAGCTTCCGCGACAGGGACCTCCACTTT.